The clone carrying this T cell receptor (beta chain) has ten or more counts. This entry is derived from a study of T cells in Graves' hyperthyroidism and ophthalmopathy. From germline, CDR1 is SGHAT and CDR2 FQDESV (reference sequence). The CDR3 is 14 residues long. Trimming left V 1 base short and J 2 bases short, with 8 bases between. Patients with ophthalmopathy all had a Clinical Activity Score of at least 3, a NOSPECS grade of at least 4 and duration under 3 months. Researchers took RNA transcripts and amplified the TCR beta CDR3 regions from them. First-round RT-PCR with HTBI primers amplified the TCR CDR3 region. TCRdb independently ran MiXCR on the multiplex PCR reads; one entry per CDR3 protein. The sample lists hundreds of thousands of distinct CDR3 sequences; 15% to 20% were seen once.

Sequenced input: blood. The receptor was isolated from a woman aged 18 to 35 with Graves' ophthalmopathy. This chain connects TRBV11-1 to TRBJ1-2; D unclear. In DNA, the CDR3 is TGTGCCAGCAGCTTAGGGGGAAGGAACTATGGCTACACCTTC. Translated: CASSLGGRNYGYTF.